This TCR beta chain comes out of a study of regulatory T cells in long-lasting Graves disease. The germline gives CDR1 MDHEN, CDR2 SYDVKM. This CDR3 region has 16 residues. Trimming took off 3 bases at V and 3 bases at J, with 18 bases between the two ends. Arm-PCR of CDR3 regions and iRepertoire HTBI primers were the basis on which TCR beta libraries were built. Each CDR3 protein gets one entry after TCRdb re-called the multiplex PCR reads with MiXCR. This sample carries around 400,000 distinct CDR3 sequences, roughly 15% of them seen once, and the ten largest clones take 7.8%. As to time point: newly diagnosed GD, antithyroid drugs for less than 3 months. The authors made the TCR library using RNA they extracted from PBMCs. This clonotype came up many times. A further study also used this sample, focusing on T cells in Graves' hyperthyroidism and ophthalmopathy.

The rearrangement joins TRBV28 to TRBJ2-7; perhaps TRBD1 as D (5 bases). This sequence originates from a woman between 40 and 50 years old with Graves disease. The starting material was peripheral blood mononuclear cells (PBMCs), obtained at new diagnosis, from a patient treated with antithyroid drugs. The CDR3, as DNA: TGTGCCAGCAGTTTGGGAAGCGCTCCACAGGTCTACGAGCAGTACTTC. Translation gives CASSLGSAPQVYEQYF.